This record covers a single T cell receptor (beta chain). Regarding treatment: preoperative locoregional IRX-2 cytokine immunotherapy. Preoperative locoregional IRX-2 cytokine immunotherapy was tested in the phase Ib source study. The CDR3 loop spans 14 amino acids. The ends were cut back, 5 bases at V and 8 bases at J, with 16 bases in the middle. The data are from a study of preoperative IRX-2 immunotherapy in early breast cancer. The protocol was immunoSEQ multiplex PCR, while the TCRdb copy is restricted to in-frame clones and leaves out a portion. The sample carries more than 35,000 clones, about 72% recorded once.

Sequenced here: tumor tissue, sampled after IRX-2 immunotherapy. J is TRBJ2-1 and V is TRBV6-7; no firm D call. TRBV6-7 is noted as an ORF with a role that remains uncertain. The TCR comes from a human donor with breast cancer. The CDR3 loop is CASSEELYFHEQFF. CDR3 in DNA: TGTGCCAGCAGTGAAGAACTATACTTCCATGAGCAGTTCTTC.